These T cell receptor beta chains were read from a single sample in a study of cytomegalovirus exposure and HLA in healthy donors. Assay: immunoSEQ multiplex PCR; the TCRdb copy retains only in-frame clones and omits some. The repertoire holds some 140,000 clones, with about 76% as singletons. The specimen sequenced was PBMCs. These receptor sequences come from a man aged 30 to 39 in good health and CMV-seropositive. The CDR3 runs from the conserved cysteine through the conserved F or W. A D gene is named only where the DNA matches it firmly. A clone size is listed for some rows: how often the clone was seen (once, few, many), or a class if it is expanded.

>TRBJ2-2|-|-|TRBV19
CASTITGLASGELFF
TGTGCCAGTACTATCACAGGGTTAGCGTCCGGGGAGCTGTTTTTT
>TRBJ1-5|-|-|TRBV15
CATSRALTDQPQHF
TGTGCCACCAGCAGAGCCCTAACTGATCAGCCCCAGCATTTT
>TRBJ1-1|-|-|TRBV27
CASSPGQSSMNTEAFF
TGTGCCAGCAGTCCCGGACAGAGTAGTATGAACACTGAAGCTTTCTTT
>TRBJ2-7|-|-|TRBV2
CASSGGVGEQYF
TGTGCCAGCAGTGGGGGGGTTGGCGAGCAGTACTTC
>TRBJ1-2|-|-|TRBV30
CAWSPIGGYTF
TGTGCCTGGAGCCCTATCGGTGGCTACACCTTC
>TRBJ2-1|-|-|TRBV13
CASSSNNEQFF
TGTGCCAGCAGCTCCAACAATGAGCAGTTCTTC
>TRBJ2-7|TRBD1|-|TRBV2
CASRKGQGNAYEQYF
TGTGCCAGTCGGAAGGGACAGGGTAACGCCTACGAGCAGTACTTC
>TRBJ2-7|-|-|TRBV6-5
CASSYSLASEGEQYF
TGTGCCAGCAGTTACTCGCTAGCCTCTGAAGGGGAGCAGTACTTC
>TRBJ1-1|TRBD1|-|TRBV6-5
CASRRSDRVREAFF
TGTGCCAGCAGGCGCTCCGACAGGGTTAGAGAAGCTTTCTTT
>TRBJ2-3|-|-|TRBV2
CASSYSLSTDTQYF
TGTGCCAGCAGTTACAGCCTTAGCACAGATACGCAGTATTTT
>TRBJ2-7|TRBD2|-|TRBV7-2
CASSRGGTRAYEQYF
TGTGCCAGCAGCCGGGGGGGGACTAGGGCCTACGAGCAGTACTTC
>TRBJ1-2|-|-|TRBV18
CASSPRQINYGYTF
TGTGCCAGCTCACCACGACAGATCAACTATGGCTACACCTTC
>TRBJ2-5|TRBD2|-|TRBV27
CASSPGLAGGRMETQYF
TGTGCCAGCAGTCCGGGACTAGCGGGAGGCCGGATGGAGACCCAGTACTTC
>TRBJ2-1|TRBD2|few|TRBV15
CATSTPGLAEQFF
TGTGCCACCAGCACCCCGGGACTAGCGGAACAGTTCTTC
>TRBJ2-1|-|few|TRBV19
CASSALRGRPLRSEQFF
TGTGCCAGTAGTGCCCTTAGAGGGCGGCCCCTGCGCAGTGAGCAGTTCTTC
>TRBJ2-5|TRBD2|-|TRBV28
CASSLQAGVETQYF
TGTGCCAGCAGTCTACAAGCGGGAGTAGAGACCCAGTACTTC
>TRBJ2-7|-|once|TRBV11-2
CASSLSGYEQYF
TGTGCCAGCAGCTTATCGGGGTACGAGCAGTACTTC
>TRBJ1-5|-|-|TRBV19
CASSRQGHQPQHF
TGTGCCAGTAGTCGGCAGGGGCATCAGCCCCAGCATTTT
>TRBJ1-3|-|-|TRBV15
CATSRLQGSGNTIYF
TGTGCCACCAGCAGACTCCAGGGGTCTGGAAACACCATATATTTT
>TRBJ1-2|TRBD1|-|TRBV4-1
CASSPDRDGYTF
TGCGCCAGCAGCCCAGACAGGGATGGCTACACCTTC
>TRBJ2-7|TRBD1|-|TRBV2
CASIWDRDLEDEQYF
TGTGCCAGCATTTGGGACAGGGACTTGGAGGACGAGCAGTACTTC
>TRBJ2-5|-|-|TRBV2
CASTVGGETQYF
TGTGCCAGCACGGTCGGAGGGGAGACCCAGTACTTC
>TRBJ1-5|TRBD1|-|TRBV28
CASSLPGTGQAQPQHF
TGTGCCAGCAGTTTGCCCGGGACAGGACAAGCTCAGCCCCAGCATTTT
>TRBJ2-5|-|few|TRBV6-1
CASNKGAGGRETQYF
TGTGCCAGCAACAAGGGCGCAGGGGGGCGAGAGACCCAGTACTTC
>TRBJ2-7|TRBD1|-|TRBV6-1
CASSARQGTYEQYF
TGTGCCAGCAGCGCGAGACAGGGAACCTACGAGCAGTACTTC
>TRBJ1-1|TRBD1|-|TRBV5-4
CASSYDRGGTEAFF
TGTGCCAGCAGCTATGACAGGGGTGGCACTGAAGCTTTCTTT
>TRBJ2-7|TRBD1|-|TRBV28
CASSGDRGSPSYEQYF
TGTGCCAGCAGTGGGGACAGGGGGTCCCCCTCCTACGAGCAGTACTTC
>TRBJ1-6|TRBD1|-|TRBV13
CASSFATGANSPLHF
TGTGCCAGCAGCTTCGCGACAGGGGCGAATTCACCCCTCCACTTT
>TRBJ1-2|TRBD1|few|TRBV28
CASSAATGNYGYTF
TGTGCCAGCAGTGCCGCGACAGGGAACTATGGCTACACCTTC
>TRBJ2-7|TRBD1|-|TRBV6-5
CASSSPRGQYEQYF
TGTGCCAGCAGTTCCCCGAGGGGGCAATACGAGCAGTACTTC
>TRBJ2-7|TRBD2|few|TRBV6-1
CASSAETSGSYEQYF
TGTGCCAGCAGTGCTGAGACTAGCGGCTCCTACGAGCAGTACTTC
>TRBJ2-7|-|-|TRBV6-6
CASSYPPGVPTYEQYF
TGTGCCAGCAGTTACCCCCCCGGGGTACCTACCTACGAGCAGTACTTC
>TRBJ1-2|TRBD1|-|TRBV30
CAWIRQGQSYGYTF
TGTGCCTGGATCAGACAGGGACAAAGCTATGGCTACACCTTC
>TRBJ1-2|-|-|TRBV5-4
CASRFRGGNYGYTF
TGTGCCAGCAGATTCAGGGGTGGGAACTATGGCTACACCTTC
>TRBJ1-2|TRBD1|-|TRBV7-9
CASSLATGQGDGYTF
TGTGCCAGCAGCTTAGCGACGGGACAGGGGGATGGCTACACCTTC
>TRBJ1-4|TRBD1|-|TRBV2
CASSELGTGGANEKLFF
TGTGCCAGCAGTGAATTAGGGACAGGGGGTGCTAATGAAAAACTGTTTTTT
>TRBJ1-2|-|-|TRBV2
CASRADMSYGYTF
TGTGCCAGCAGGGCTGACATGAGCTATGGCTACACCTTC
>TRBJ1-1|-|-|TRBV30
CAWSVAGENTEAFF
TGTGCCTGGAGTGTAGCCGGGGAAAACACTGAAGCTTTCTTT
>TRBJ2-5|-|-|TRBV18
CASSPPRGGRGETQYF
TGTGCCAGCTCACCACCGAGGGGAGGTAGGGGTGAGACCCAGTACTTC